This passage covers 21 T cell receptor beta chains from one sample sequenced in a study of early stage breast cancer tumors. Here immunoSEQ multiplex PCR was the method, and the copy in TCRdb shows in-frame clones only, minus some. The sample contains nearly 70,000 clones, around 80% of which appear only once. Sequenced sample: blood. These receptor sequences come from a middle-aged person with breast cancer.

The chain couples TRBV29-1 to TRBJ1-5; 8 positions match TRBD1. Germline-derived CDR1 and CDR2 are SQVTM and ANQGSEA. Losses at the gene ends were 4 bases for V and 7 bases for J; bases not matched to a gene: 6. The CDR3 extends over 13 amino acids. DNA for the CDR3: TGCAGCGTTGGACAGGGGTTGGGGCAGCCCCAGCATTTT. Its protein product is CSVGQGLGQPQHF.

The J gene is TRBJ1-2, the V gene TRBV7-9, with a tentative D call TRBD1 (6 bases). The V and J ends lost 3 bases and 0 bases respectively, with 8 bases between them. This CDR3 region has 14 residues. Germline lookup yields CDR1 SEHNR and CDR2 FQNEAQ (reference sequence). CDR3 sequence: CASSFGQPNYGYTF. The CDR3 nucleotides read TGTGCCAGCAGCTTTGGACAGCCTAACTATGGCTACACCTTC.

Notes on this clone: Distinct nucleotide sequences in the sample also encode this CDR3. This chain connects TRBV9 to TRBJ2-1, with TRBD1 matching over 7 bases. Trimming removed 2 bases from V and 2 bases from J; junction bases left unmatched: 4. The CDR3 is made up of 15 amino acids. Germline-derived CDR1 and CDR2 are SGDLS and YYNGEE. CDR3 nucleotides: TGTGCCAGCAGCGTTGGGCAGGGGGCCTACAATGAGCAGTTCTTC. Amino acids: CASSVGQGAYNEQFF.

The CDR3 bases are TGCGCCAGCAGTTCTCAGGGGGCGGGGGATACGCAGTATTTT. The encoded protein is CASSSQGAGDTQYF. This chain links TRBV5-1 with TRBJ2-3; 8 bases agree with TRBD1. Germline CDR1 SGHRS, CDR2 YFSETQ. The CDR3 consists of 14 residues. Trimming cost V 5 bases and J 6 bases; bases outside gene matches: 8.

This chain links TRBV18 with TRBJ1-3, with a possible D match to TRBD1 (5 bases). CDR1 KGHSH and CDR2 LQKENI come from the germline V gene. This CDR3 comprises 16 residues. Trimming removed 2 bases at V and 0 bases at J, with 11 bases between. DNA for the CDR3: TGTGCCAGCTCACCAATCGGCAGGGACTCTGGAAACACCATATATTTT. It encodes CASSPIGRDSGNTIYF. Together with reference TRBV18 and TRBJ1-3, the CDR3 gives the full variable domain: NAGVMQNPRHLVRRRGQEARLRCSPMKGHSHVYWYRQLPEEGLKFMVYLQKENIIDESGMPKERFSAEFPKEGPSILRIQQVVRGDSAAYFCASSPIGRDSGNTIYFGEGSWLTVV.

This chain uses TRBV19 with TRBJ2-4, with TRBD1 matching 7 bases. V was clipped by 6 bases and J by 9 bases; unmatched bases: 23. Germline CDR1 LNHDA, CDR2 SQIVND (reference sequence). This CDR3 region has 18 residues. CDR3 sequence reads: CASRIGDSSSGAQSIQYF. The CDR3 DNA reads TGTGCCAGTAGAATTGGGGACAGTTCGAGCGGCGCGCAGAGCATTCAGTACTTC.

V is TRBV6-5 and J is TRBJ2-4; perhaps TRBD1 as D (6 bases). V was trimmed by 5 bases and J by 7 bases, leaving 15 bases between them. There are 14 residues in the CDR3. The V gene's germline CDR1 is MNHEY and CDR2 SVGAGI. The DNA for the CDR3 is TGTGCCAGCAGTCTCATTACAGGGAATAACATTCAGTACTTC. Its translation: CASSLITGNNIQYF.

The V call is TRBV2, the J call TRBJ1-1; maybe TRBD1 (5 bases). CDR3 length: 15 amino acids. The germline CDR1 and CDR2 sequences are SNHLY and FYNNEI. V gave up 1 base and J gave up 3 bases, with 12 bases separating them. The CDR3 region is CASSEERGADTEAFF. The CDR3 nucleotides are TGTGCCAGCAGTGAAGAAAGGGGCGCGGACACTGAAGCTTTCTTT.

This clone was counted between two and nine times. The chain carries TRBV7-9 and TRBJ1-1; 10 nucleotides align to TRBD1. This CDR3 region has 13 residues. Per the germline V gene, CDR1 is SEHNR and CDR2 is FQNEAQ (reference sequence). V shed 5 bases, J shed 5 bases, and the junction held 2 bases outside the gene matches. The CDR3 sequence is CASSPGQGTEAFF. CDR3 bases: TGTGCCAGCAGCCCGGGACAGGGGACTGAAGCTTTCTTT.

The chain uses TRBV9 and TRBJ1-1; weak D call: TRBD1 (6 bases). CDR1 and CDR2 from the germline V gene are SGDLS and YYNGEE. CDR3 length equals 15 residues. The V gene lost 0 bases and the J gene lost 5 bases, with 14 bases spanning the gap. The CDR3 DNA reads as TGTGCCAGCAGCGTAGGCGCAGGGGAGTATACTGAAGCTTTCTTT. Protein: CASSVGAGEYTEAFF.

The chain uses TRBV5-4 and TRBJ1-2; D unclear. V shed 0 bases and J shed 8 bases, with 8 bases lying between them. Germline V gene data show CDR1 as SGHNT and CDR2 as YYREEE (reference sequence). The CDR3 length is 12 residues. The CDR3 DNA follows: TGTGCCAGCAGCTTGGAAGAGAGGGGCTACACCTTC. It is translated as CASSLEERGYTF.

The V and J genes are TRBV28 and TRBJ1-5; a possible D gene is TRBD1 (5 bases). Trimming shortened V by 4 bases and J by 2 bases, and 12 bases separated the two germline ends. This CDR3 contains 15 residues. Germline V gene sequence: CDR1 MDHEN, CDR2 SYDVKM. The CDR3 loop is CASSSPGGGNQPQHF. The CDR3 coding sequence is TGTGCCAGCAGTTCCCCGGGGGGTGGCAATCAGCCCCAGCATTTT.

This clone occurred once. Written as DNA, the CDR3 is TGTGCCAGCAGTTACTTCAATGAGCAGTTCTTC. Translating it yields CASSYFNEQFF. The chain links TRBV6-5 to TRBJ2-1; D not certain. The germline V gene has CDR1 MNHEY and CDR2 SVGAGI. The CDR3 covers 11 residues. Trimming removed 1 base from V and 6 bases from J, with 1 base in between.

The chain recombines TRBV29-1 with TRBJ1-3; D gene ambiguous. The CDR3 loop spans 14 amino acids. V dropped 4 bases and J dropped 0 bases, with 10 bases sitting between them. The germline V gene encodes CDR1 SQVTM and CDR2 ANQGSEA. The CDR3 reads CSVGGELSGNTIYF. The CDR3, as DNA: TGCAGCGTTGGCGGCGAACTCTCTGGAAACACCATATATTTT.

This clone came up a few times. The rearrangement links TRBV10-1 to TRBJ1-2; D call uncertain. The CDR3 contains 19 residues. Trimming removed 3 bases at V and 7 bases at J, with 30 bases between. Germline assignment: CDR1 WNHNN and CDR2 SYGVQD (reference sequence). The CDR3 loop reads CASSEKNVSMAAVLGGYTF. The CDR3 nucleotides are TGCGCCAGCAGTGAAAAAAACGTTTCCATGGCGGCTGTTTTAGGTGGCTACACCTTC.

This rearrangement joins TRBV14 to TRBJ2-1, with D perhaps TRBD1 (6 bases). CDR3 length: 13 amino acids. With 4 bases removed from V and 5 bases from J, the gap between germline ends came to 9 bases. Germline V gives CDR1 SGHDN, CDR2 FVKESK. The CDR3 loop reads CASSRDTNNEQFF. The CDR3 nucleotides are TGTGCCAGCAGCCGGGACACCAACAATGAGCAGTTCTTC.

The V gene is TRBV5-1, the J gene TRBJ2-7, with D perhaps TRBD2 (6 bases). CDR1 is SGHRS, CDR2 YFSETQ, per germline. The CDR3 consists of 15 residues. Trimming removed 0 bases at V and 3 bases at J, with 13 bases between. The CDR3 DNA reads as TGCGCCAGCAGCTTGGGTGGGGGGATCAGCTACGAGCAGTACTTC. Its translation: CASSLGGGISYEQYF.

V is TRBV5-8 and J is TRBJ1-2; D is unresolved. In germline, CDR1 is SGHTS, CDR2 YDEGEE. The length of the CDR3 is 14 residues. The ends were cut back, 5 bases at V and 2 bases at J, with 13 bases in the middle. The CDR3 sequence is CASSRRRENYGYTF. CDR3 bases: TGTGCCAGCAGTCGGAGGAGGGAAAACTATGGCTACACCTTC.

This clone was detected a few times. This chain connects TRBV28 to TRBJ2-7; 9 bases agree with TRBD1. The ends lost 1 base at V and 7 bases at J; junction bases unmatched: 8. Germline loops: CDR1 MDHEN, CDR2 SYDVKM. The CDR3 has 15 residues. CDR3 nucleotide sequence: TGTGCCAGCAGTTTATTGACAGGGGGAGCAAATGAGCAGTACTTC. Residues: CASSLLTGGANEQYF.

This clone was seen just once. The chain uses TRBV19 and TRBJ1-5; D not certain. Germline V gene lookup returns CDR1 LNHDA and CDR2 SQIVND (reference sequence). V was cut by 7 bases and J by 4 bases, with 23 bases left in between. The CDR3 length is 17 residues. The CDR3 sequence: CASTPDPPGAFNQPQHF. The CDR3 region has the DNA TGTGCCAGTACCCCCGACCCCCCGGGAGCATTTAATCAGCCCCAGCATTTT.

The chain combines TRBV30 with TRBJ1-1; D is ambiguous. V was cut by 5 bases and J by 2 bases, with 9 bases left in between. Germline lookup yields CDR1 GTSNPN and CDR2 SVGIG (reference sequence). The CDR3 extends over 12 amino acids. CDR3 protein: CAWGSRNTEAFF. The CDR3 DNA sequence: TGTGCCTGGGGGAGTCGTAACACTGAAGCTTTCTTT.